This paragraph covers one T cell receptor beta chain sequence. The entry originates in a study of cytomegalovirus exposure and HLA in healthy donors. The CDR3 consists of 15 residues. V was trimmed by 0 bases and J by 4 bases, leaving 10 bases between them. Germline CDR1 is LGHNA and CDR2 is YNFKEQ. Some clones are missing from TCRdb's copy, which holds only in-frame ones; the method was immunoSEQ multiplex PCR. This sample has 300,000 or so clones; nearly 90% occur once, and the top ten carry about 0.96%. The chain recombines TRBV4-2 with TRBJ2-1; D is uncertain. The specimen was PBMCs. This TCR was sampled from a man in his thirties or forties in good health and CMV-seronegative. The CDR3: CASSQDKAQYNEQFF. The CDR3 bases are TGTGCCAGCAGCCAAGATAAAGCTCAATACAATGAGCAGTTCTTC.